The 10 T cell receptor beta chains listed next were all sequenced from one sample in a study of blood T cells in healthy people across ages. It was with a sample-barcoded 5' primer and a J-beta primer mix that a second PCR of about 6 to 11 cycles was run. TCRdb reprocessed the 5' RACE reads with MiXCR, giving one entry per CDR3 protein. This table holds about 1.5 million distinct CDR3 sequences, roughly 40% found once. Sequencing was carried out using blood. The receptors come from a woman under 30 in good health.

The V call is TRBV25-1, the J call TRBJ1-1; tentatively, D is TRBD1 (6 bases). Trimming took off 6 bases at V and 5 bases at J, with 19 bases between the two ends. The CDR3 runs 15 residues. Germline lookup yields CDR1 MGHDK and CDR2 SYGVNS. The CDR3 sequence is CASSAKGTGRTEAFF. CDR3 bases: TGTGCCAGCAGCGCTAAGGGTACAGGGAGGACTGAAGCTTTCTTT.

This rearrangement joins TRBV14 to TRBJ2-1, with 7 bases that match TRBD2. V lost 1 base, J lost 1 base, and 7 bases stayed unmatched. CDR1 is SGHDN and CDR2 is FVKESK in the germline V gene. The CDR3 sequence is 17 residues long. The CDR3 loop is CASSQGGRGLSYNEQFF. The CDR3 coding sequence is TGTGCCAGCAGCCAAGGGGGGAGGGGTCTTTCCTACAATGAGCAGTTCTTC.

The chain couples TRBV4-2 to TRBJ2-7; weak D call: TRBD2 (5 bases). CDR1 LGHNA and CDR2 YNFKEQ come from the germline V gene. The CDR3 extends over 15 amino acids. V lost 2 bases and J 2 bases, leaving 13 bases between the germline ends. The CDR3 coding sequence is TGTGCCAGCAGCCAAACCGGGAACCCCACCTACGAGCAGTACTTC. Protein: CASSQTGNPTYEQYF.

CDR3 amino acids: CASSYSSSGGLPKNIQYF. The DNA of the CDR3 is TGTGCCAGCAGTTACTCTAGCTCTGGGGGGCTACCCAAAAACATTCAGTACTTC. The chain combines TRBV6-5 with TRBJ2-4, with D perhaps assigned TRBD1 or TRBD2 (6 bases each). Germline assignment: CDR1 MNHEY and CDR2 SVGAGI. The CDR3 loop spans 18 amino acids. V gave up 0 bases and J gave up 2 bases, with 17 bases separating them.

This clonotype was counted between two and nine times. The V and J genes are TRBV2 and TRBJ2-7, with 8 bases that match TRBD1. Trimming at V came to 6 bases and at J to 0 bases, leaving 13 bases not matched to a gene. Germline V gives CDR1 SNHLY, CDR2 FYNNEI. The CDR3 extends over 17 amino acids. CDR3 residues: CASRRPITGQDSYEQYF. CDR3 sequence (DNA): TGTGCCAGCAGGCGACCTATAACGGGACAGGACTCCTACGAGCAGTACTTC.

This CDR3 reads CASSYPAGRRYEQFF. The CDR3 coding sequence is TGTGCCAGCAGTTATCCGGCGGGCCGGCGGTATGAGCAGTTCTTC. The genes are TRBV6-2 or TRBV6-3 and TRBJ2-1; a weak D match, TRBD2 (5 bases). Trimming stripped 3 bases from V and 8 bases from J, with 17 bases between. The CDR3 consists of 15 residues. Germline V lookup: CDR1 MNHEY, CDR2 SVGEGT.

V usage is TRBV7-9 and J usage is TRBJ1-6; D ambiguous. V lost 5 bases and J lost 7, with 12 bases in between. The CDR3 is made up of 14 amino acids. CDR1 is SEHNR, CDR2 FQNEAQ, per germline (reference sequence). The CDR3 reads CASSPGRTNSPLHF. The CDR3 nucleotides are TGTGCCAGCAGCCCCGGACGGACGAATTCACCCCTCCACTTT.

CDR3: CASSFTQDPRETQYF. The CDR3 DNA sequence: TGCGCCAGCAGCTTTACCCAGGACCCGAGAGAGACCCAGTACTTC. V usage is TRBV5-1 and J usage is TRBJ2-5; D remains ambiguous. Trimming left V 2 bases short and J 4 bases short, with 15 bases between. Looked up from germline, CDR1 is SGHRS and CDR2 is YFSETQ. This CDR3 spans 15 amino acids. Using reference TRBV5-1 and TRBJ2-5 for the parts outside the CDR3, the full variable domain is KAGVTQTPRYLIKTRGQQVTLSCSPISGHRSVSWYQQTPGQGLQFLFEYFSETQRNKGNFPGRFSGRQFSNSRSEMNVSTLELGDSALYLCASSFTQDPRETQYFGPGTRLLVL.

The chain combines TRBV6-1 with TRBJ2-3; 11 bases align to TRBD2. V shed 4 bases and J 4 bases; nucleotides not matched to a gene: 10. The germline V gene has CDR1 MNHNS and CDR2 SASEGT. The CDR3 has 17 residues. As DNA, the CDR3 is TGTGCCAGCAGTGGACCACTAGCGGGAGTTGCCTCAGATACGCAGTATTTT. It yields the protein CASSGPLAGVASDTQYF.

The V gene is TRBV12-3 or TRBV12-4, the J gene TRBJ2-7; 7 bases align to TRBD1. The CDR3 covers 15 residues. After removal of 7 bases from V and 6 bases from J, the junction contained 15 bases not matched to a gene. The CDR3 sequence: CASTEQGTHTSEQYF. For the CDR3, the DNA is TGTGCCAGCACAGAACAGGGGACACATACCTCCGAGCAGTACTTC.